The 32 T cell receptor beta chains presented below share a single source sample, sequenced in a study of regulatory T cells in long-lasting Graves disease. Libraries of TCR beta came from iRepertoire HTBI primers plus Arm-PCR of CDR3 regions. TCRdb passed the multiplex PCR reads through MiXCR, listing each CDR3 protein once. The repertoire holds about 220,000 distinct CDR3 sequences, around 20% seen once, with over 9.5% in the top ten. As for time point: newly diagnosed GD, antithyroid drugs for less than 3 months. PBMC RNA was the source of the TCR library. The same sample was also used in a study of T cells in Graves' hyperthyroidism and ophthalmopathy.

The starting material was peripheral blood mononuclear cells (PBMCs), obtained at new diagnosis, from a patient treated with antithyroid drugs. These TCRs come from a woman aged 30 to 39 with Graves disease.

This clonotype was observed at least ten times. V is TRBV10-2 and J is TRBJ1-2; D gene ambiguous. The V gene lost 3 bases and the J gene lost 0 bases, with 17 bases spanning the gap. Germline V gene sequence: CDR1 WSHSY, CDR2 SAAADI. The CDR3 consists of 17 residues. The CDR3 coding sequence is TGCGCCAGCAGTGAACCCCGCGAGGGCTTTTCTAACTATGGCTACACCTTC. It is translated as CASSEPREGFSNYGYTF.

This clonotype was found many times. The chain couples TRBV28 to TRBJ1-2; tentatively, D is TRBD1 (5 bases). Trimming shortened V by 3 bases and J by 6 bases, and 8 bases separated the two germline ends. In germline, CDR1 is MDHEN, CDR2 SYDVKM. The CDR3 extends over 12 amino acids. The CDR3 here is CASSFGGDGYTF. The CDR3 DNA reads as TGTGCCAGCAGTTTCGGGGGTGATGGCTACACCTTC.

This clonotype was counted many times. The chain has TRBV5-1 and TRBJ1-5; weak D call: TRBD1 (6 bases). The V end lost 3 bases, the J end lost 6 bases, and 13 bases lay between the germline ends. Germline-derived CDR1 and CDR2 are SGHRS and YFSETQ. The CDR3 length is 14 residues. CDR3 nucleotides: TGCGCCAGCAGCTATGAACAGGGAACTCAGCCCCAGCATTTT. It specifies CASSYEQGTQPQHF.

In its sample, this clonotype was seen many times. V usage is TRBV12-3 or TRBV12-4 and J usage is TRBJ2-3; 7 bases line up with TRBD2. Germline trimming cut 2 bases from V and 3 bases from J; bases unmatched to any gene: 5. This CDR3 has 15 residues. The CDR3 loop reads CASSLLGGGTDTQYF. The CDR3, as DNA: TGTGCCAGCAGTTTATTGGGCGGGGGAACAGATACGCAGTATTTT.

The genes are TRBV18 and TRBJ2-3, with 10 bases lining up with TRBD1. Germline CDR1 reads KGHSH; CDR2 reads LQKENI. This CDR3 spans 15 amino acids. With V trimmed by 3 bases and J by 5 bases, 5 bases remained unmatched. The CDR3 is CASSPGGQGRDTQYF. The DNA of the CDR3 is TGTGCCAGCTCACCGGGGGGACAGGGGAGAGATACGCAGTATTTT.

This clonotype was picked up one time. The gene calls are TRBV28 and TRBJ1-2; 7 nucleotides agree with TRBD1. The CDR3 is 16 amino acids. V was clipped by 5 bases and J by 4 bases; unmatched bases: 13. The germline V gene encodes CDR1 MDHEN and CDR2 SYDVKM. The CDR3 sequence: CASSDNPDRAVYGYTF. Here the CDR3 DNA reads TGTGCCAGCAGTGATAACCCAGACAGGGCCGTCTATGGCTACACCTTC.

This clonotype was counted many times. The gene calls are TRBV18 and TRBJ2-7; TRBD2 matches at 10 bases. The CDR3 is 17 residues long. With V trimmed by 4 bases and J by 2 bases, 11 bases remained unmatched. From germline, CDR1 is KGHSH and CDR2 LQKENI. The CDR3 region is CASSREGLAGATYEQYF. Written as DNA, the CDR3 is TGTGCCAGCTCACGTGAGGGCCTAGCGGGGGCCACCTACGAGCAGTACTTC.

This clonotype was observed many times. The chain links TRBV20-1 to TRBJ2-7, with 11 positions matching TRBD2. The CDR3 totals 16 residues. The ends lost 0 bases at V and 0 bases at J; junction bases unmatched: 4. The germline V gene has CDR1 DFQATT and CDR2 SNEGSKA (reference sequence). CDR3 nucleotides: TGCAGTGCTAGAGAGACTAGCGGGGCGAGCTCCTACGAGCAGTACTTC. This codes for CSARETSGASSYEQYF.

This clonotype was counted ten times or more. For the CDR3, the DNA is TGTGCCAGCAGGGACAACTATGGCTACACCTTC. Protein product: CASRDNYGYTF. This chain joins TRBV7-2 and TRBJ1-2, with D unresolved. Trimming pared 6 bases from V and 2 bases from J, leaving 4 bases between. CDR3 length equals 11 residues. Per germline, CDR1 SGHTA and CDR2 FQGNSA.

This CDR3 reads CASSLVPTDTEAFF. In DNA, the CDR3 is TGCGCCAGCAGCTTGGTTCCAACGGACACTGAAGCTTTCTTT. The chain uses TRBV5-1 and TRBJ1-1; D not certain. With 0 bases removed from V and 3 bases from J, the gap between germline ends came to 9 bases. The CDR3 totals 14 residues. Germline V gives CDR1 SGHRS, CDR2 YFSETQ.

In regard to this clonotype: No conserved phenylalanine or tryptophan ends this CDR3, so it is likely a read error. The DNA is omitted, as the CDR3 cannot be located on it reliably, and the CDR3 follows TCRdb's listing. The rearrangement links TRBV7-6 to TRBJ1-4; TRBD1, the D gene given by the table, was not confirmed from the DNA. Inclusive of both ends, the CDR3 amounts to 15 amino acids. Germline V CDR1 and CDR2: SGHVS, FNYEAQ. The CDR3: CASSLETGSDEKLFV.

This clonotype has at least ten counts. This rearrangement joins TRBV7-9 to TRBJ2-5, with a possible D match to TRBD2 (7 bases). This CDR3 spans 16 amino acids. Trimming took 5 bases from V and 4 from J, leaving 20 bases between them. Germline V lookup: CDR1 SEHNR, CDR2 FQNEAQ (reference sequence). The CDR3 here is CASSPPGGGESETQYF. As DNA, the CDR3 is TGTGCCAGCAGCCCCCCGGGCGGGGGCGAATCAGAGACCCAGTACTTC.

V and J are TRBV24-1 and TRBJ2-1; no clear D gene. Per the germline V gene, CDR1 is KGHDR and CDR2 is SFDVKD. Trimming removed 3 bases from V and 4 bases from J, with 6 bases in between. CDR3 size: 13 residues. The CDR3 nucleotides are TGTGCCACCAGTGATGGTCCGTACAATGAGCAGTTCTTC. Amino acids: CATSDGPYNEQFF.

V and J are TRBV6-1 and TRBJ1-5, with D hard to call. V dropped 4 bases and J dropped 0 bases, with 16 bases sitting between them. The CDR3 spans 17 residues. The germline V gene has CDR1 MNHNS and CDR2 SASEGT. The CDR3 coding sequence is TGTGCCAGCAGTGGCCACCTGACCTTGGGTAGCAATCAGCCCCAGCATTTT. Its translation: CASSGHLTLGSNQPQHF.

This clonotype occurred many times. The gene calls are TRBV7-8 and TRBJ1-2; 9 positions match TRBD1. Germline V CDR1 and CDR2: SGHVS, FQNEAQ. There are 17 residues in the CDR3. Losses at the gene ends were 3 bases for V and 7 bases for J; bases not matched to a gene: 15. DNA for the CDR3: TGTGCCAGCAGCTTCCGGGACAGGGTGTCGTCAGAACGTGGCTACACCTTC. Amino acids: CASSFRDRVSSERGYTF.

This clonotype occurred a few times. The rearrangement uses TRBV27 and TRBJ2-4; no firm D call. Germline lookup yields CDR1 MNHEY and CDR2 SMNVEV (reference sequence). V was clipped by 2 bases and J by 8 bases, with 10 bases between them. The CDR3 is 13 residues long. CDR3 residues: CASSLGPRDIQYF. CDR3 coding DNA: TGTGCCAGCAGTTTAGGGCCCCGGGACATTCAGTACTTC.

This clonotype was counted ten times or more. This sequence joins TRBV7-8 and TRBJ2-1, with a weak D call TRBD2 (7 bases). The germline V and J ends were trimmed by 1 base and 8 bases, with 12 bases remaining between them. The CDR3 loop spans 14 amino acids. Per germline, CDR1 SGHVS and CDR2 FQNEAQ. The CDR3 spells CASSLVGGRDEQFF. The CDR3 region has the DNA TGTGCCAGCAGCTTAGTGGGGGGGCGGGATGAGCAGTTCTTC.

Many counts were recorded for this clonotype. The chain's CDR3 is CASSYFGVVAAREKLFF. The CDR3 nucleotides are TGTGCCAGCAGTTACTTCGGTGTAGTAGCAGCCAGAGAAAAACTGTTTTTT. V is TRBV11-2 and J is TRBJ1-4; D unresolved. CDR1 is SGHAT, CDR2 FQNNGV, per germline. Trimming removed 6 bases from V and 8 bases from J, with 25 bases in between. The CDR3 is 17 amino acids.

At least ten counts were recorded for this clonotype. The V call is TRBV6-1, the J call TRBJ1-2; TRBD1 might be the D (6 bases). Germline values: CDR1 MNHNS, CDR2 SASEGT. Trimming cost V 5 bases and J 4 bases, with 11 bases left between them. The CDR3 sequence is 13 residues long. The CDR3, as DNA: TGTGCCAGCAGTCTGGGGGCAGCCTATGGCTACACCTTC. This codes for CASSLGAAYGYTF.

This clonotype was detected ten times or more. The chain joins TRBV27 to TRBJ1-1; D is unclear. Trimming pared 4 bases from V and 0 bases from J, leaving 6 bases between. The CDR3 spans 13 residues. Germline CDR1 and CDR2: MNHEY and SMNVEV (reference sequence). The CDR3 DNA follows: TGTGCCAGCAGTTCTCCCCTGAACACTGAAGCTTTCTTT. This sequence encodes CASSSPLNTEAFF.

Regarding this clonotype: A far larger clone is just one base off, so this is likely a read error. V gene TRBV11-2 combines with J gene TRBJ1-1; D is uncertain. CDR1 SGHAT and CDR2 FQNNGV come from the germline V gene. Trimming shortened V by 3 bases and J by 6 bases, and 11 bases separated the two germline ends. The CDR3 runs to 13 residues. The CDR3: CASSLQHNAEAFF. The CDR3 nucleotides are TGTGCCAGCAGCTTGCAGCATAACGCTGAAGCTTTCTTT.

The chain links TRBV2 to TRBJ1-4; 11 nucleotides agree with TRBD1. CDR1 and CDR2 from the germline V gene are SNHLY and FYNNEI. V lost 8 bases and J lost 4; bases outside the gene matches: 12. The CDR3 spans 17 residues. The CDR3 nucleotides read TGTGCCAGCTCACACCCGGACAGGGGGCGAAGTAATGAAAAACTGTTTTTT. It specifies CASSHPDRGRSNEKLFF.

This clonotype was counted ten times or more. V is TRBV20-1 and J is TRBJ2-7; D is unresolved. CDR3 length: 13 residues. Deletions cut 3 bases from V and 2 bases from J, with 11 bases between. Germline CDR1 reads DFQATT; CDR2 reads SNEGSKA (reference sequence). CDR3 protein: CSASSTPTYEQYF. DNA of the CDR3: TGCAGTGCTAGTTCGACGCCTACCTACGAGCAGTACTTC.

This clonotype was found once. V usage is TRBV25-1 and J usage is TRBJ1-5; weak D call: TRBD1 (5 bases). Between the trimmed V and J ends, which lost 6 bases and 6 bases, there was a span of 9 bases. CDR1 is MGHDK and CDR2 is SYGVNS in the germline V gene. The CDR3 contains 12 residues. The CDR3 DNA is TGTGCCAGCAGCGCCGGGGGTCAGCCCCAGCATTTT. Residues: CASSAGGQPQHF.

This clonotype has a handful of counts. This rearrangement joins TRBV5-4 to TRBJ1-1, with 8 bases lining up with TRBD1. The CDR3 has 15 amino acids. The germline gives CDR1 SGHNT, CDR2 YYREEE (reference sequence). Trimming cost V 4 bases and J 6 bases; bases outside gene matches: 11. The CDR3 coding sequence is TGTGCCAGCAGCCTACCCGGACAGGGTTTCGCTGAAGCTTTCTTT. Its translation: CASSLPGQGFAEAFF.

This clonotype was recorded many times. The J gene is TRBJ2-7, the V gene TRBV20-1; no clear D. Germline lookup yields CDR1 DFQATT and CDR2 SNEGSKA (reference sequence). V was cut by 0 bases and J by 2 bases, with 8 bases left in between. The CDR3 extends over 13 amino acids. The CDR3, as DNA: TGCAGTGCTAGAGAATGGGCCGCCTACGAGCAGTACTTC. It yields the protein CSAREWAAYEQYF.

This clonotype was recorded many times. This chain links TRBV5-6 with TRBJ1-4; unclear D gene. CDR1 is SGHDT and CDR2 is YYEEEE in the germline V gene. The V end was cut by 4 bases, the J end by 4 bases, with 14 bases between. The CDR3 is 15 amino acids. The chain's CDR3 is CASSLEMDLNEKLFF. The CDR3 DNA reads as TGTGCCAGCAGCCTCGAGATGGACCTTAATGAAAAACTGTTTTTT.

The chain joins TRBV3-1 to TRBJ2-5; D is uncertain. The CDR3 spans 16 residues. CDR1 is LGHDT and CDR2 is YNNKEL in the germline V gene (reference sequence). V lost 1 base and J lost 0, with 12 bases in between. The CDR3 here is CASSQGAEHYQETQYF. The CDR3 region has the DNA TGTGCCAGCAGCCAAGGGGCAGAACATTACCAAGAGACCCAGTACTTC.

This clonotype was counted many times. The CDR3 DNA reads as TGTGCCTGGACCGCCGGGGTCTACGAGCAGTACTTC. It translates to CAWTAGVYEQYF. J is TRBJ2-7 and V is TRBV30; weak D call: TRBD2 (5 bases). The V and J ends lost 4 bases and 3 bases respectively, with 10 bases between them. CDR3 size: 12 residues. Germline loops: CDR1 GTSNPN, CDR2 SVGIG (reference sequence).

V gene TRBV2 combines with J gene TRBJ2-1, with 12 bases lining up with TRBD2. The CDR3 has 15 amino acids. V dropped 7 bases and J dropped 9; count of bases not matched to a gene: 10. Germline CDR1 reads SNHLY; CDR2 reads FYNNEI. The CDR3 reads CASMGTSGSKGEQFF. CDR3 in DNA: TGTGCCAGCATGGGGACTAGCGGGTCCAAGGGTGAGCAGTTCTTC.

This clonotype turned up a few times. CDR3 sequence: CASGLEVTGSAGELFF. In DNA form, the CDR3 reads TGTGCTAGTGGTTTGGAGGTGACAGGGTCGGCCGGGGAGCTGTTTTTT. The rearrangement links TRBV12-5 to TRBJ2-2; 7 bases align to TRBD1. CDR3 length: 16 amino acids. Losses at the gene ends were 1 base for V and 6 bases for J; bases not matched to a gene: 8. Germline CDR1 reads LGHNT; CDR2 reads FRNRAP.

A few counts support this clonotype. The chain employs TRBV5-4 and TRBJ2-1; 10 nucleotides line up with TRBD2. The CDR3 has 16 residues. CDR1 is SGHNT and CDR2 is YYREEE in the germline V gene (reference sequence). J gave up 8 bases and V 1 base, and 9 bases lay outside the gene matches. The CDR3 DNA sequence: TGTGCCAGCAGCTTGCGGGCTAGCGGGAGTTTAGATGAGCAGTTCTTC. Its protein product is CASSLRASGSLDEQFF. Together with reference TRBV5-4 and TRBJ2-1, the CDR3 gives the full variable domain: ETGVTQSPTHLIKTRGQQVTLRCSSQSGHNTVSWYQQALGQGPQFIFQYYREEENGRGNFPPRFSGLQFPNYSSELNVNALELDDSALYLCASSLRASGSLDEQFFGPGTRLTVL.